These T cell receptor beta chains were read from a single sample in a study of T cells in Graves' hyperthyroidism and ophthalmopathy. One entry per CDR3 protein, called by TCRdb with MiXCR from the multiplex PCR reads. Counted here are around 56,000 distinct CDR3 sequences, around 48% occurring once; the ten biggest clones make up around an eighth. The sequenced material came from blood. The receptors were sampled from a woman aged 30 to 39 with Graves' ophthalmopathy. The CDR3 runs from the conserved cysteine through the conserved F or W. The D gene is left open where the match is weak. For some rows the clone size is stated as once, few or many, or as a class when expanded; others skip it.

>many|TRBJ1-4|TRBV7-6|TRBD1
CASSELPPMTGSRANEKLFF
TGTGCCAGCAGCGAACTTCCTCCAATGACAGGGAGTCGTGCTAATGAAAAACTGTTTTTT
>once|TRBJ1-4|TRBV24-1|TRBD1
CATSETGGQERLFF
TGTGCCACCAGTGAGACAGGGGGCCAGGAAAGACTGTTTTTT
>many|TRBJ1-2|TRBV7-9|TRBD1
CASSSSRTGTRYTF
TGTGCCAGCAGCTCCTCCCGGACAGGGACGCGCTACACCTTC
>.|TRBJ2-7|TRBV13|.
CASSSLSYEQYF
TGTGCCAGCAGCTCCCTCTCCTACGAGCAGTACTTC
>.|TRBJ2-1|TRBV24-1|.
CATSDYGRISNEQFF
TGTGCCACCAGTGATTACGGCAGGATCTCCAATGAGCAGTTCTTC
>.|TRBJ2-1|TRBV20-1|TRBD1
CSANRGLHNEQFF
TGCAGTGCTAACAGGGGCCTCCACAATGAGCAGTTCTTC
>many|TRBJ2-2|TRBV7-7|.
CASSSGVGELFF
TGTGCTAGCAGCTCCGGGGTCGGGGAGCTGTTTTTT
>many|TRBJ2-5|TRBV27|TRBD2
CASSFNGGQETQYF
TGTGCCAGCAGTTTTAACGGGGGGCAAGAGACCCAGTACTTC
>many|TRBJ2-7|TRBV9|.
CASRGDLKNSSYEQYF
TGTGCCAGCAGGGGTGACCTAAAAAATAGCTCCTACGAGCAGTACTTC
>many|TRBJ2-2|TRBV20-1|TRBD2
CSARTSGTNTGELFF
TGCAGTGCTAGAACTAGCGGGACGAACACCGGGGAGCTGTTTTTT
>.|TRBJ2-7|TRBV10-1|TRBD2
CASSDGGGEQYF
TGCGCCAGCAGCGACGGGGGGGGCGAGCAGTACTTC
>.|TRBJ2-1|TRBV25-1|TRBD2
CASSGTSGYNEQFF
TGTGCCAGCAGTGGGACTAGCGGCTACAATGAGCAGTTCTTC
>many|TRBJ2-7|TRBV6-1|TRBD2
CASSEWTSGYYEQYF
TGTGCCAGCAGTGAATGGACTAGCGGATACTACGAGCAGTACTTC